This section outlines one TCR beta chain sequence together with its context. Its antigen remains unidentified. The data stem from a study of cytomegalovirus exposure and HLA in healthy donors. Points from the study as a whole: Per published accounts, TCR beta sequences correctly predicted the HLA-A and HLA-B alleles of most subjects. Cytomegalovirus status was reportedly diagnosed by the classifier with high specificity and sensitivity.

Primers for the PCR totalled 60 Vbeta and 13 Jbeta. Profiling relied on immunoSEQ multiplex PCR, and the TCRdb table lists in-frame clones only, not all of them. This sample has over 200,000 clones, with 82% found just once. Germline lookup yields CDR1 MGHDK and CDR2 SYGVNS. V lost 3 bases and J lost 6; bases outside the gene matches: 13. The CDR3 length is 16 residues. The sequencing input was PBMCs. This sequence was found in a woman in her thirties or forties in good health and CMV-seronegative. V is TRBV25-1 and J is TRBJ1-2; TRBD1 matches 7 bases. CDR3 nucleotides: TGTGCCAGCAGTGATCTCTCCGCCGGGACAGTTCATGGCTACACCTTC. Translating gives CASSDLSAGTVHGYTF.